A single sample gave rise to the 26 T cell receptor beta chains below, sequenced in a study of shared clonotypes between healthy human individuals. The data were produced by immunoSEQ multiplex PCR, yet TCRdb's version contains in-frame clones alone and is incomplete. The sample yields some 2.1 million clones, approximately 94% seen once. Naive-designated CD8 cells lacked CD45RO, were positively enriched for CCR7, and omitted terminally differentiated effector memory CD45RA+ cells. What was sequenced was naive CD8+ T cells sorted from blood. The receptors come from a man younger than 35 in good health.

This chain connects TRBV7-8 to TRBJ2-5, with D possibly matching TRBD1 (5 bases). V lost 1 base, J lost 2 bases, and 23 bases lay in between. From germline, CDR1 is SGHVS and CDR2 FQNEAQ. This CDR3 comprises 19 residues. The CDR3 DNA is TGTGCCAGCAGCTTAGATCCCAGACAGACCGTTACCTCTCAAGAGACCCAGTACTTC. Residues: CASSLDPRQTVTSQETQYF.

The rearrangement uses TRBV18 and TRBJ2-7, with D maybe TRBD2 (5 bases). V lost 5 bases and J 2 bases, leaving 7 bases between the germline ends. The CDR3 has 12 residues. Germline V gives CDR1 KGHSH, CDR2 LQKENI. The CDR3 nucleotides are TGTGCCAGCTCATCGGGAACCTACGAGCAGTACTTC. Residues: CASSSGTYEQYF. The variable domain in full, with the rest retrieved from reference TRBV18 and TRBJ2-7, is NAGVMQNPRHLVRRRGQEARLRCSPMKGHSHVYWYRQLPEEGLKFMVYLQKENIIDESGMPKERFSAEFPKEGPSILRIQQVVRGDSAAYFCASSSGTYEQYFGPGTRLTVT.

J is TRBJ2-7 and V is TRBV2; 9 bases agree with TRBD2. Unmatched junction bases numbered 11, after V lost 4 bases and J lost 7 bases. Germline CDR1 and CDR2: SNHLY and FYNNEI. This CDR3 contains 15 residues. This CDR3 is CASSVRGSGRWEQYF. The DNA of the CDR3 is TGTGCCAGCAGTGTGAGGGGTAGCGGGAGATGGGAGCAGTACTTC.

The genes are TRBV9 and TRBJ1-2; 8 nucleotides agree with TRBD1. The ends lost 3 bases at V and 4 bases at J; junction bases unmatched: 2. Looked up from germline, CDR1 is SGDLS and CDR2 is YYNGEE. CDR3 length: 13 amino acids. The CDR3 bases are TGTGCCAGCAGCGAGACAGGGGTCTATGGCTACACCTTC. Encoded protein: CASSETGVYGYTF.

Worth noting for this clone: The same CDR3 can be traced to other DNA sequences in this sample. The gene calls are TRBV9 and TRBJ1-1; D is unclear. The CDR3 extends over 13 amino acids. The germline V and J ends were trimmed by 0 bases and 2 bases, with 5 bases remaining between them. CDR1 is SGDLS, CDR2 YYNGEE, per germline. CDR3: CASSVVVNTEAFF. The CDR3 DNA follows: TGTGCCAGCAGCGTAGTAGTCAACACTGAAGCTTTCTTT.

Comments on this clone: Distinct nucleotide sequences in the sample also encode this CDR3. The chain uses TRBV30 and TRBJ2-1, with TRBD1 matching over 9 bases. The V gene end was trimmed by 2 bases and the J gene end by 1 base; junction bases not matched to a gene: 3. Germline-derived CDR1 and CDR2 are GTSNPN and SVGIG (reference sequence). This CDR3 has 15 residues. This CDR3 reads CAWSLGQGSYNEQFF. CDR3 DNA: TGTGCCTGGAGTTTAGGACAGGGGTCCTACAATGAGCAGTTCTTC.

The CDR3 DNA sequence: TGTGCCAGCAGCTCTAGCGGGTCGGCTTACGAGCAGTACTTC. This translates into CASSSSGSAYEQYF. The chain links TRBV7-9 to TRBJ2-7, with TRBD2 identical over 8 bases. Per germline, CDR1 SEHNR and CDR2 FQNEAQ (reference sequence). J lost 4 bases, V lost 4 bases, and 6 bases had no gene match. This CDR3 contains 14 residues.

The rearrangement joins TRBV7-9 to TRBJ1-2; a weak D match, TRBD1 (6 bases). The germline V and J ends were trimmed by 5 bases and 4 bases, with 17 bases remaining between them. The V gene's germline CDR1 is SEHNR and CDR2 FQNEAQ (reference sequence). This CDR3 region has 15 residues. The CDR3 spells CASSPMGGRGYGYTF. The CDR3 nucleotides read TGTGCCAGCAGCCCGATGGGGGGCAGAGGCTATGGCTACACCTTC.

For the CDR3, the DNA is TGTGCCAGCAGCTTACTGACAGGGTCCGGGGAGCTGTTTTTT. Amino acid sequence: CASSLLTGSGELFF. This sequence joins TRBV7-3 and TRBJ2-2; 7 bases are a match to TRBD1. J lost 6 bases, V lost 2 bases, and 3 bases had no gene match. Germline CDR1 and CDR2: SGHTA and FQGTGA. The CDR3 has 14 amino acids.

Comments on this clone: Different DNA sequences within this sample yield the same CDR3. The chain employs TRBV10-1 and TRBJ2-1; no clear D. Germline V gene sequence: CDR1 WNHNN, CDR2 SYGVQD (reference sequence). This CDR3 is built from 12 residues. The V and J ends lost 3 bases and 7 bases respectively, with 7 bases between them. DNA for the CDR3: TGCGCCAGCAGTGAAGGGTTGAATGAGCAGTTCTTC. Amino acids: CASSEGLNEQFF.

This chain uses TRBV7-9 with TRBJ2-7; unclear D gene. The CDR3 consists of 15 residues. The germline V gene encodes CDR1 SEHNR and CDR2 FQNEAQ (reference sequence). Trimming took 2 bases from V and 1 from J, leaving 12 bases between them. The CDR3 DNA follows: TGTGCCAGCAGCTTATTTTCAGGCTTTTCCTACGAGCAGTACTTC. It translates to CASSLFSGFSYEQYF.

J is TRBJ1-2 and V is TRBV28, with 11 bases identical to TRBD1. Germline V gene data show CDR1 as MDHEN and CDR2 as SYDVKM. This CDR3 comprises 18 residues. The junction had 17 bases not matched to a gene; V was cut back by 6 bases and J by 5 bases. The CDR3 nucleotides are TGTGCCAGCAGCGTATACTATGGGACAGGGGGTGTGATTTATGGCTACACCTTC. It codes for CASSVYYGTGGVIYGYTF.

The chain joins TRBV2 to TRBJ1-4; 8 bases fit TRBD1. The V gene end was trimmed by 4 bases and the J gene end by 7 bases; junction bases not matched to a gene: 8. CDR1 is SNHLY and CDR2 is FYNNEI in the germline V gene. CDR3 size: 15 residues. In DNA form, the CDR3 reads TGTGCCAGCAGTGTTCCGGGACAGGCGCTTGAAAAACTGTTTTTT. Amino acid sequence: CASSVPGQALEKLFF.

Comment on this clone: The same CDR3 arises from other DNA sequences in this sample as well. V and J are TRBV9 and TRBJ2-7; D remains ambiguous. V lost 0 bases and J lost 3, with 10 bases in between. The CDR3 totals 14 residues. The germline V gene has CDR1 SGDLS and CDR2 YYNGEE. The CDR3 is CASSVGGQGYEQYF. The CDR3 DNA follows: TGTGCCAGCAGCGTAGGTGGCCAAGGCTACGAGCAGTACTTC.

The chain uses TRBV29-1 and TRBJ1-2, with unresolved D. CDR1 and CDR2 from the germline V gene are SQVTM and ANQGSEA. The V end was cut by 4 bases, the J end by 8 bases, with 11 bases between. CDR3 length: 11 residues. CDR3 bases: TGCAGCGTTGGAGAGGAGGAAGGCTACACCTTC. Protein sequence: CSVGEEEGYTF.

This chain uses TRBV25-1 with TRBJ2-1, with unresolved D. Germline-derived CDR1 and CDR2 are MGHDK and SYGVNS. Trimming took off 4 bases at V and 7 bases at J, with 5 bases between the two ends. The CDR3 length is 11 residues. The CDR3 loop reads CASSGSNEQFF. Written as DNA, the CDR3 is TGTGCCAGCAGTGGTTCAAATGAGCAGTTCTTC. The whole variable domain, filled in from reference TRBV25-1 and TRBJ2-1, reads EADIYQTPRYLVIGTGKKITLECSQTMGHDKMYWYQQDPGMELHLIHYSYGVNSTEKGDLSSESTVSRIRTEHFPLTLESARPSHTSQYLCASSGSNEQFFGPGTRLTVL.

In its sample, this clone was seen once. The chain combines TRBV7-2 with TRBJ2-7; 8 positions match TRBD1. J was trimmed by 0 bases and V by 5 bases; bases with no gene match: 6. CDR3 length: 15 residues. The V gene's germline CDR1 is SGHTA and CDR2 FQGNSA. The CDR3 region has the DNA TGTGCCAGCAGCCCGGGGACAGGACTCTCCTACGAGCAGTACTTC. This sequence encodes CASSPGTGLSYEQYF.

V and J are TRBV19 and TRBJ1-2; D gene ambiguous. CDR1 and CDR2 (germline): LNHDA, SQIVND (reference sequence). The V end lost 11 bases, the J end lost 0 bases, and 13 bases lay between the germline ends. The CDR3 has 13 amino acids. CDR3 in amino acids: CAGGRQANYGYTF. CDR3 bases: TGTGCCGGTGGTCGGCAGGCTAACTATGGCTACACCTTC.

This sequence joins TRBV5-6 and TRBJ2-7; D is perhaps TRBD1 or TRBD2 (6 bases each). The germline gives CDR1 SGHDT, CDR2 YYEEEE. This CDR3 is built from 15 residues. Between the trimmed V and J ends, which lost 1 base and 2 bases, there was a span of 13 bases. CDR3 loop: CASSLLTGATYEQYF. CDR3 coding DNA: TGTGCCAGCAGCTTGTTAACGGGGGCGACCTACGAGCAGTACTTC.

The chain joins TRBV30 to TRBJ2-2; D call uncertain. Germline values: CDR1 GTSNPN, CDR2 SVGIG (reference sequence). The CDR3 covers 12 residues. V dropped 2 bases and J dropped 3 bases, with 4 bases sitting between them. CDR3 loop: CAWSRHTGELFF. The CDR3 nucleotides are TGTGCCTGGAGTCGGCACACCGGGGAGCTGTTTTTT.

V and J are TRBV7-9 and TRBJ2-7; D may be TRBD1 (5 bases). Trimming stripped 4 bases from V and 3 bases from J, with 16 bases between. CDR1 is SEHNR, CDR2 FQNEAQ, per germline (reference sequence). The length of the CDR3 is 15 residues. Here the CDR3 reads CASSSARVTGYEQYF. CDR3 bases: TGTGCCAGCAGCTCAGCCAGGGTAACAGGCTACGAGCAGTACTTC.

This chain connects TRBV11-2 to TRBJ2-7, with D perhaps matching TRBD2 (6 bases). This CDR3 is 16 amino acids long. CDR1 and CDR2 from the germline V gene are SGHAT and FQNNGV. The V and J ends lost 4 bases and 1 base respectively, with 17 bases between them. This CDR3 is CASSYRERVNSYEQYF. DNA for the CDR3: TGTGCCAGCAGCTACCGGGAGCGCGTCAATTCCTACGAGCAGTACTTC.

The genes are TRBV5-6 and TRBJ2-7; D may correspond to TRBD1 or TRBD2 (5 bases each). Trimming removed 4 bases from V and 4 bases from J, with 18 bases in between. Per the germline V gene, CDR1 is SGHDT and CDR2 is YYEEEE. This CDR3 region has 15 residues. Here the CDR3 DNA reads TGTGCCAGCAGCGCCGAGCCGGGACGCCAGTACGAGCAGTACTTC. This codes for CASSAEPGRQYEQYF.

On this clone: At one boundary the junction diverges from the germline segment, which might be a read error. V and J are TRBV7-7 and TRBJ2-5, with TRBD2 matching 14 bases. CDR1 is SSHAT, CDR2 FNYEAQ, per germline (reference sequence). The CDR3 extends over 15 amino acids. Here the CDR3 DNA reads TGTGCTAGCAGCTTCGGGACTAGCGGGAGTGAGACCCAGTACTTC. Its translation is CASSFGTSGSETQYF.

The rearrangement joins TRBV19 to TRBJ2-3; 7 bases match TRBD2. This CDR3 is built from 14 residues. Germline V gene lookup returns CDR1 LNHDA and CDR2 SQIVND (reference sequence). Germline trimming cut 6 bases from V and 2 bases from J; bases unmatched to any gene: 5. The DNA of the CDR3 is TGTGCCAGTAGACGCCTAGCGGACACAGATACGCAGTATTTT. Translating it yields CASRRLADTDTQYF.

The chain carries TRBV5-4 and TRBJ1-1; D is possibly TRBD1 (6 bases). Germline loops: CDR1 SGHNT, CDR2 YYREEE (reference sequence). CDR3 length: 14 residues. Trimming stripped 2 bases from V and 6 bases from J, with 14 bases between. The CDR3 sequence is CASSFRGGNPEAFF. CDR3 sequence (DNA): TGTGCCAGCAGCTTCCGTGGGGGCAACCCTGAAGCTTTCTTT.